This T cell receptor beta chain was recorded in a study of CD8 T cells in ankylosing spondylitis. Worth noting for this clonotype: The antigen is not known.

General study findings and limits: Roughly eight highly homologous variants made up a TCR beta motif that seemed to typify ankylosing spondylitis blood. Prior literature has documented some motif variants in synovial fluid and blood from reactive arthritis.

Germline V gene lookup returns CDR1 SGHRS and CDR2 YFSETQ. Trimming at V came to 3 bases and at J to 2 bases, leaving 2 bases not matched to a gene. This CDR3 has 14 residues. Quantitative molecular-barcoded 5'-RACE generated the TCR beta libraries. MiXCR was run by TCRdb on the 5' RACE reads, yielding one entry per CDR3 protein. Here the sample spans about 240,000 distinct CDR3 sequences, around 10% being singletons. V usage is TRBV5-1 and J usage is TRBJ2-1; TRBD2 matches at 7 bases. This TCR was sampled from a male donor with ankylosing spondylitis or in good health (not recorded which). The sample comprised blood, either unsorted or a sorted T cell fraction (not recorded which). CDR3 DNA: TGCGCCAGCAGCTGGCTAGCGGCCTACAATGAGCAGTTCTTC. The encoded protein is CASSWLAAYNEQFF.